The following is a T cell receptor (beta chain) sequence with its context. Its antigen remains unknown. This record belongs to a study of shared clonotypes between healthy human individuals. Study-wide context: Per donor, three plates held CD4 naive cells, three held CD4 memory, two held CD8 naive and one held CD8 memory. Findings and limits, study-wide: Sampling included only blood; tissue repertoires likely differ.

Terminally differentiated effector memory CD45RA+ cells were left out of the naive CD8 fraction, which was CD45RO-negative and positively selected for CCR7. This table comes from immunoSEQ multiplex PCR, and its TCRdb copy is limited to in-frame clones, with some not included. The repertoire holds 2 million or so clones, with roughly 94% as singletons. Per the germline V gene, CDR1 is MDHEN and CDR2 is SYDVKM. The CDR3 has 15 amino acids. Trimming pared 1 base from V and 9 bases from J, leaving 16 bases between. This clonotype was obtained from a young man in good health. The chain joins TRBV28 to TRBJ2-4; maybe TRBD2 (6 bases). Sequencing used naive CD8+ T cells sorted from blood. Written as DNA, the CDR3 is TGTGCCAGCAGTTTATCAGACGGAGTCGGGGGCATTCAGTACTTC. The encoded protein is CASSLSDGVGGIQYF. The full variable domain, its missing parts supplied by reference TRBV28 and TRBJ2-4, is DVKVTQSSRYLVKRTGEKVFLECVQDMDHENMFWYRQDPGLGLRLIYFSYDVKMKEKGDIPEGYSVSREKKERFSLILESASTNQTSMYLCASSLSDGVGGIQYFGAGTRLSVL.